Sequencing of this TCR beta chain was carried out in a study of patients and donors after allogeneic stem cell transplantation. This clonotype has at least ten counts. The CDR3 is 15 residues long. Germline CDR1 reads ENHRY; CDR2 reads SYGVKD. With 3 bases removed from V and 0 bases from J, the gap between germline ends came to 10 bases. TCRdb fed the RT-PCR reads into MiXCR, producing one record per CDR3 protein. Found here are tens of thousands of distinct CDR3 sequences, 6.5% to 7% of them singletons; the top ten hold about a third. The sample comprised blood, either unsorted or a sorted T cell fraction (not recorded which). This rearrangement joins TRBV10-3 to TRBJ2-3; D not certain. This clonotype was sampled from a human donor who was either an allogeneic HSCT recipient or a stem cell or donor lymphocyte infusion donor (not recorded which). It is not recorded whose cells these are; they may come from a transplant donor. CDR3 nucleotide sequence: TGTGCCATCAGTGATCAAGCGCCAAGCACAGATACGCAGTATTTT. Translated: CAISDQAPSTDTQYF.